The sequence of this T cell receptor beta chain was determined in a study of T cell repertoires in cytomegalovirus infection. About the study: Based on public TCR beta signatures, there were indications of CMV infection and of a matching HLA type.

Worth noting for this clonotype: The target antigen is unknown. A much larger clone differs from this one at a single base, so this may be a read error.

CDR3 length: 17 residues. Deletions cut 4 bases from V and 1 base from J, with 20 bases between. Germline CDR1 SGHVS, CDR2 FQNEAQ. TCRdb redid the calling of the reads with MiXCR, one entry per CDR3 protein. Of hundreds of thousands of distinct CDR3 sequences in the sample, around a sixth were seen once. Findings and caveats of the study: Ex vivo, HLA-C-restricted CMV-specific TCR beta clonotypes prevailed over the rest of the response. Totalled public TCR beta family frequency picked out people who carried CMV plus the relevant HLA.

This sequence was found in a human donor in good health (CMV status not recorded). Some clones in this sample may be carry-over from other donors' samples. Source material: PBMCs. This rearrangement joins TRBV7-8 to TRBJ2-7, with a possible D match to TRBD2 (6 bases). This CDR3 reads CASSSVLAELISYEQYF. CDR3 nucleotides: TGTGCCAGCAGCTCGGTATTAGCGGAACTTATTTCCTACGAGCAGTACTTC.